This T cell receptor (beta chain) appears in the sequencing data of a study of STAT5B mutations in CD4+ large granular lymphocyte leukemia. General study points: 25% of private leukemic clonotypes occurred rarely in other patients' non-leukemic repertoires. CD4-sorted patient repertoires seemed more clonal than healthy CD4+ repertoires.

In the case of this clone: Its antigen remains unidentified.

CDR3 size: 11 residues. Trimming removed 5 bases at V and 6 bases at J, with 7 bases between. CDR1 is ENHRY, CDR2 SYGVKD, per germline. Assay: immunoSEQ multiplex PCR; the TCRdb copy retains only in-frame clones and omits some. The sample consists of tens of thousands of clones, around 72% of them appearing once. This chain uses TRBV10-3 with TRBJ1-2; TRBD1 might be the D (6 bases). This clonotype was sampled from a human donor in good health. Sequenced: CD4+ T cells from blood buffy coats. Written as DNA, the CDR3 is TGTGCCATCAGTCAGGGGAATGGCTACACCTTC. Translated: CAISQGNGYTF.